The clone carrying this T cell receptor (beta chain) was counted a few times. Its specificity is unknown. TCRdb recomputed calls from the reads with MiXCR, one row per CDR3 protein. The sample lists more than 3,500 distinct CDR3 sequences; 15% were seen once. The entry originates in a study of liver allograft versus peripheral blood T cells. In the study overall: Hepatic allograft T cell receptor repertoires were evaluated relative to those present in recipients' peripheral blood.

Study-level results: Peripheral blood reportedly held T cell receptor repertoires that differed from those inside liver allografts.

The receptor's source is a human patient who had a liver transplant. Some T cells may be supplied by the graft donor.

The DNA of the CDR3 is TGCAGTGCTAGGGGCCCGGCTGCGGGAACAAATGAGCAGTTCTTC. Its translation: CSARGPAAGTNEQFF. The chain employs TRBV20-1 and TRBJ2-1; perhaps TRBD2 as D (6 bases). Trimming stripped 3 bases from V and 7 bases from J, with 19 bases between. The CDR3 totals 15 residues. Germline CDR1 DFQATT, CDR2 SNEGSKA (reference sequence).